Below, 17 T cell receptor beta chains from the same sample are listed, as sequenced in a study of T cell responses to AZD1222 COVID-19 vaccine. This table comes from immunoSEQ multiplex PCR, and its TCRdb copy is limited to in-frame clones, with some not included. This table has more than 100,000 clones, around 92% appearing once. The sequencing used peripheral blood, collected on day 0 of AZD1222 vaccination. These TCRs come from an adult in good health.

The CDR3 loop is CASSLQDTQYF. In DNA form, the CDR3 reads TGTGCCAGCAGCCTACAAGATACGCAGTATTTT. This chain uses TRBV3-1 (or the pseudogene TRBV3-2) with TRBJ2-3, with no clear D. The CDR3 is made up of 11 amino acids. Trimming took 4 bases from V and 5 from J, leaving 4 bases between them. In germline, CDR1 is LGHDT, CDR2 YNNKEL (reference sequence).

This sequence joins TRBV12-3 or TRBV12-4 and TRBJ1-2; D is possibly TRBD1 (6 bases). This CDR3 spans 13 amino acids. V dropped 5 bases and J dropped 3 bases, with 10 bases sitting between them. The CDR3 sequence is CASSPQGHYGYTF. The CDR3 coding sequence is TGTGCCAGCAGTCCACAGGGTCACTATGGCTACACCTTC.

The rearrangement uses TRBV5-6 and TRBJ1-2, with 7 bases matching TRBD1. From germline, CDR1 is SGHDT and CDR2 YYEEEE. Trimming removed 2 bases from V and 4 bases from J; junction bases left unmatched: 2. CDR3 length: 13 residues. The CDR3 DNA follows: TGTGCCAGCAGCTTCTACAGGGGCTATGGCTACACCTTC. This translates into CASSFYRGYGYTF.

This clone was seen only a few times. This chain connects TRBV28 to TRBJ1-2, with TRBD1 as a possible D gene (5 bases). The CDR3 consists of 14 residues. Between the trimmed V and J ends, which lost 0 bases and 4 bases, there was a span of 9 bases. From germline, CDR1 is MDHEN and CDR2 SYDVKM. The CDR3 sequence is CASSLWQGTYGYTF. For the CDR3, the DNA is TGTGCCAGCAGTTTATGGCAGGGTACCTATGGCTACACCTTC.

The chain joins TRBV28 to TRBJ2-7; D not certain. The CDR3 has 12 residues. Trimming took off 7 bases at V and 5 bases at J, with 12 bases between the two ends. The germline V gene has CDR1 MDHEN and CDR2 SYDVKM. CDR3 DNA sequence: TGTGCCAGCACCACCCTAGGGCACGAGCAGTACTTC. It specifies CASTTLGHEQYF. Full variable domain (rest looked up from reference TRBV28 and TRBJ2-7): DVKVTQSSRYLVKRTGEKVFLECVQDMDHENMFWYRQDPGLGLRLIYFSYDVKMKEKGDIPEGYSVSREKKERFSLILESASTNQTSMYLCASTTLGHEQYFGPGTRLTVT.

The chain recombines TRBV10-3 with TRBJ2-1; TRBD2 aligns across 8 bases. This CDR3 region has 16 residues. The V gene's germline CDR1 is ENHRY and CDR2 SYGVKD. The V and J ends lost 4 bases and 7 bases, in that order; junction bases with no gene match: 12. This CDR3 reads CAISVQAGVGGNEQFF. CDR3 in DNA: TGTGCCATCAGTGTACAAGCGGGAGTAGGCGGAAATGAGCAGTTCTTC.

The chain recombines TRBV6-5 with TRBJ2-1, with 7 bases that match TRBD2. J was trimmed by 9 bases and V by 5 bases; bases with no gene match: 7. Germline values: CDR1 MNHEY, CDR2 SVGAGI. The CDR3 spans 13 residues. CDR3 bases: TGTGCCAGCAGTCGGGGACTATCGGGTGAGCAGTTCTTC. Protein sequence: CASSRGLSGEQFF.

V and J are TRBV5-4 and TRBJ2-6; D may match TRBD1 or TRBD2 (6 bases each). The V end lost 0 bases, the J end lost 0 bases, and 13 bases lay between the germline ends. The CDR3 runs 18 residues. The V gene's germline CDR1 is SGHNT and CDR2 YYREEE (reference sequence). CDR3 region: CASSLAGGSNSGANVLTF. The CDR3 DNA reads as TGTGCCAGCAGCTTGGCCGGGGGCAGCAACTCTGGGGCCAACGTCCTGACTTTC.

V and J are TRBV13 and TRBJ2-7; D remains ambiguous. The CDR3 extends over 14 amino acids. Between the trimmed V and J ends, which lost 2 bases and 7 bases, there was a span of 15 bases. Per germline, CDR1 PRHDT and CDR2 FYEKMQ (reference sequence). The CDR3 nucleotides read TGTGCCAGCAGCTTAAATAGGGCTCATGATGAGCAGTACTTC. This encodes CASSLNRAHDEQYF.

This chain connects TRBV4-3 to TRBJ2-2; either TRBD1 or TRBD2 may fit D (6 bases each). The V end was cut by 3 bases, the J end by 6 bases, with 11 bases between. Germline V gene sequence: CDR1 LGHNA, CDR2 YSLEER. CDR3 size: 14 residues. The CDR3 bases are TGCGCCAGCAGCCAGGGAAGGGGGGCCGGGGAGCTGTTTTTT. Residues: CASSQGRGAGELFF.

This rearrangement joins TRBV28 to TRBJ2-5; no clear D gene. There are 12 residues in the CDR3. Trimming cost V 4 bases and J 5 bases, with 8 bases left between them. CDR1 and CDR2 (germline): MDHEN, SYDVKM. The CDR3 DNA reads TGTGCCAGCAGTTCCCCCCCGGAGACCCAGTACTTC. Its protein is CASSSPPETQYF.

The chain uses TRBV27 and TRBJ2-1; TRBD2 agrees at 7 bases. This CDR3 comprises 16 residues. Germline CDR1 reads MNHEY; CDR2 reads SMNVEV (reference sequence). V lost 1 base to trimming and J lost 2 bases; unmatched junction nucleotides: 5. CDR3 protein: CASSLLASGAYNEQFF. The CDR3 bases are TGTGCCAGCAGTTTATTGGCTAGCGGAGCCTACAATGAGCAGTTCTTC.

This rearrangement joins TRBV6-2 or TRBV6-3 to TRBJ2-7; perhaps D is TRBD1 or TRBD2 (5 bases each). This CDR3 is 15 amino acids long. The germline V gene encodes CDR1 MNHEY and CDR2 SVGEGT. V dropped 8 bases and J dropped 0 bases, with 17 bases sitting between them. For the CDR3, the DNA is TGTGCCAGCTGCCCGCCTCCGGGGCTCTCCTACGAGCAGTACTTC. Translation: CASCPPPGLSYEQYF.

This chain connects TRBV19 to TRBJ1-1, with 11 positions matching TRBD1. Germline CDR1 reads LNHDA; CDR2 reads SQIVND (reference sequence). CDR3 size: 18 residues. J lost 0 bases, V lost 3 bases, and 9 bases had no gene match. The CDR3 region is CASSMPGGTGGMNTEAFF. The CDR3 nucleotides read TGTGCCAGTAGTATGCCCGGCGGGACAGGGGGGATGAACACTGAAGCTTTCTTT.

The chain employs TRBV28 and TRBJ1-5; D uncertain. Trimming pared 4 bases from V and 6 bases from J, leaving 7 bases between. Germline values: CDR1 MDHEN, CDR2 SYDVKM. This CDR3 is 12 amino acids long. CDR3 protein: CASSSPPQPQHF. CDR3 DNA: TGTGCCAGCAGTTCCCCTCCTCAGCCCCAGCATTTT.

CDR3 nucleotides: TGTGCCAGCAGCCTGGGTCGTAGCACAGATACGCAGTATTTT. It is translated as CASSLGRSTDTQYF. V is TRBV9 and J is TRBJ2-3; D ambiguous. The V gene lost 4 bases and the J gene lost 0 bases, with 9 bases spanning the gap. CDR3 length: 14 amino acids. Germline V CDR1 and CDR2: SGDLS, YYNGEE.

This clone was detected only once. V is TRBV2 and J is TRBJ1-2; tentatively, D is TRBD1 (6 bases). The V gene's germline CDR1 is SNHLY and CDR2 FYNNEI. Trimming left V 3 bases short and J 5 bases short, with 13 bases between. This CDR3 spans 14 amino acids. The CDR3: CASSDGGRVYGYTF. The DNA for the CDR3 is TGTGCCAGCAGTGATGGGGGCAGGGTGTATGGCTACACCTTC.